The rows below give T cell receptor beta chains drawn from one sample of a study of spatial heterogeneity in lung cancer. In TCRdb, the 5' RACE reads were re-called with MiXCR into one record per CDR3 protein. The sample includes more than 20,000 distinct CDR3 sequences, around 13% of them seen just once. Sequenced material: PBMCs, taken at surgery. Every receptor here comes from a female donor with early-stage non-small cell lung cancer. Each CDR3 is given with its conserved first and last residue. Fields, in order: V gene, J gene, D gene, CDR3 protein. A D gene is named only where the DNA matches it firmly.

TRBV28	TRBJ2-7	-	CASSPISSYEQYF
TRBV7-7	TRBJ2-3	-	CASSLGQGPDTQYF
TRBV7-8	TRBJ2-1	TRBD2	CASSLRTRTSNDNEQFF
TRBV20-1	TRBJ2-1	TRBD2	CSASEREAYNEQFF
TRBV6-1	TRBJ2-1	TRBD2	CASGSGRAGNEQFF
TRBV7-3	TRBJ1-5	TRBD1	CASSLGGGGFPQHF
TRBV28	TRBJ1-2	-	CAGKGRGNYGYTF
TRBV5-1	TRBJ2-7	-	CASRDTGEAYEQYF
TRBV24-1	TRBJ2-2	-	CATGSSDSGTGELFF
TRBV2	TRBJ2-2	-	CASSEGGSFTGELFF
TRBV7-4	TRBJ2-1	TRBD2	CASSRAGLAGNNEQFF
TRBV4-3	TRBJ2-7	-	CASSQEVGDGFSEQYF
TRBV5-1	TRBJ2-5	-	CASSFSQETQYF
TRBV29-1	TRBJ2-1	TRBD2	CSVEGTSVEQFF
TRBV12-3/TRBV12-4	TRBJ2-1	TRBD2	CASTFSGDLSYNEQFF
TRBV6-6	TRBJ1-5	-	CASTQGRGLEPQHF
TRBV7-3	TRBJ2-7	-	CASSLVGGTNTYEQYF
TRBV5-6	TRBJ2-2	-	CASSRVTGELFF
TRBV6-5	TRBJ2-1	-	CASSYVWRVPLGGNEQFF
TRBV7-2	TRBJ1-3	-	CASSPKSSGNTIYF
TRBV3-1	TRBJ2-5	-	CASSQPPGQETQYF
TRBV18	TRBJ1-2	TRBD1	CASSPGQGDGYTF
TRBV9	TRBJ2-4	-	CASSVDSSWSNQYF
TRBV12-3/TRBV12-4	TRBJ2-1	-	CASSLQGQGYNEQFF
TRBV3-1	TRBJ2-2	-	CASSPQPSGPGELFF
TRBV28	TRBJ1-6	TRBD1	CAALRQGASYNSPLHF
TRBV3-1	TRBJ1-5	-	CASSQEWGFNQPQHF
TRBV7-9	TRBJ1-1	-	CASGRRGPEAFF
TRBV6-5	TRBJ1-1	-	CASRNTRDDLGEAFF
TRBV29-1	TRBJ2-1	TRBD1	CSVDGLTGATYNEQFF
TRBV19	TRBJ1-1	-	CASSTRQSNTEAFF
TRBV6-5	TRBJ1-1	TRBD1	CASSMTGGLLTEAFF
TRBV5-4	TRBJ2-2	-	CASSVDWTGELFF
TRBV5-6	TRBJ2-3	-	CASSPGLPGADTQYF
TRBV5-1	TRBJ2-5	TRBD1	CASSTPRQGATEETQYF
TRBV10-3	TRBJ2-7	-	CAISESVSTEQYF
TRBV7-9	TRBJ2-7	-	CASSPWPEQYF
TRBV7-9	TRBJ2-7	-	CASSTPHLGPGTVSYEQYF